Here is one T cell receptor beta chain with its context. This sample is part of a study of blood T cell repertoires in COVID-19. Turning to the study itself: The analysed material was cDNA or gDNA that came from T cells, B-cell-depleted T cells, or PBMCs.

The protocol was immunoSEQ multiplex PCR, while the TCRdb copy is restricted to in-frame clones and leaves out a portion. The sample holds approximately 250,000 clones, around 80% seen once. The CDR3 has 14 residues. From germline, CDR1 is SGHRS and CDR2 YFSETQ. Deletions cut 0 bases from V and 1 base from J, with 4 bases between. Individuals drawn from approximately 22 US areas were about 18 to 90 years old. The V and J genes are TRBV5-1 and TRBJ2-2; D gene unclear. The sequence was collected from a man aged 35-49 years who had recovered from COVID-19. The specimen was PBMCs or T cells enriched from blood (not recorded which). CDR3 nucleotide sequence: TGCGCCAGCAGCTTGGACGGGAACACCGGGGAGCTGTTTTTT. Encoded protein: CASSLDGNTGELFF.